Below are 7 T cell receptor beta chains sequenced from a single sample in a study of CD8 T cells in ankylosing spondylitis. Study outcomes and limitations: Ankylosing spondylitis blood appeared to be characterized by a TCR beta motif of 7 to 9 highly homologous variants.

The antigens these receptors bind are not known. TCRdb ran MiXCR on the 5' RACE reads and lists one entry per CDR3 protein. The top ten hold roughly 1% of the sample, which has 470,000 or so distinct CDR3 sequences, 20% to 30% seen once. Sequenced sample: blood, either unsorted or a sorted T cell fraction (not recorded which). These receptors were obtained from a male donor with ankylosing spondylitis.

V is TRBV19 and J is TRBJ2-7; TRBD1 is a possible D gene (6 bases). Looked up from germline, CDR1 is LNHDA and CDR2 is SQIVND (reference sequence). The CDR3 spans 16 residues. Trimming pared 10 bases from V and 5 bases from J, leaving 27 bases between. The CDR3 DNA is TGTGCCACCAGTTACGGGACACCTGAAAACGGCCACGAGCAGTACTTC. This encodes CATSYGTPENGHEQYF.

The chain links TRBV4-2 to TRBJ1-2; the D gene is possibly TRBD1 (5 bases). The V gene lost 6 bases and the J gene lost 3 bases, with 11 bases spanning the gap. The CDR3 covers 13 residues. Germline assignment: CDR1 LGHNA and CDR2 YNFKEQ. In DNA form, the CDR3 reads TGTGCCAGCAGTGTCAGGGACCACTATGGCTACACCTTC. It yields the protein CASSVRDHYGYTF.

This clonotype was found a few times. The rearrangement uses TRBV11-2 and TRBJ2-2; D is unresolved. Germline V lookup: CDR1 SGHAT, CDR2 FQNNGV. The germline V and J ends were trimmed by 6 bases and 2 bases, with 7 bases remaining between them. This CDR3 is 13 amino acids long. CDR3 bases: TGTGCCAGCAGAATCACAAACACCGGGGAGCTGTTTTTT. Its translation is CASRITNTGELFF.

The rearrangement links TRBV18 to TRBJ2-1; 16 positions agree with TRBD2. J was trimmed by 8 bases and V by 0 bases; bases with no gene match: 1. There are 16 residues in the CDR3. Germline V gene lookup returns CDR1 KGHSH and CDR2 LQKENI. In nucleotides, the CDR3 is TGTGCCAGCTCACCACCGGGACTAGCGGGAGGGGATGAGCAGTTCTTC. It specifies CASSPPGLAGGDEQFF.

This clonotype appeared a few times. The chain employs TRBV5-1 and TRBJ2-2, with D unclear. The germline CDR1 and CDR2 sequences are SGHRS and YFSETQ. V was pared by 0 bases and J by 1 base, with 10 bases between. This CDR3 is built from 16 residues. The CDR3 bases are TGCGCCAGCAGCTTGGCGGCCCGGAGGAACACCGGGGAGCTGTTTTTT. This translates into CASSLAARRNTGELFF. The full variable domain, rest sourced from reference TRBV5-1 and TRBJ2-2, is KAGVTQTPRYLIKTRGQQVTLSCSPISGHRSVSWYQQTPGQGLQFLFEYFSETQRNKGNFPGRFSGRQFSNSRSEMNVSTLELGDSALYLCASSLAARRNTGELFFGEGSRLTVL.

This clonotype was counted a few times. J is TRBJ2-1 and V is TRBV7-9, with 9 bases aligning to TRBD2. V trimming: 3 bases; J trimming: 10 bases; junction bases outside the gene matches: 13. CDR1 and CDR2 from the germline V gene are SEHNR and FQNEAQ (reference sequence). There are 16 residues in the CDR3. The CDR3 sequence is CASSFIGLARHGEQFF. CDR3 DNA: TGTGCCAGCAGCTTCATTGGACTAGCGCGCCATGGGGAGCAGTTCTTC.

This clonotype was counted only a few times. J is TRBJ2-3 and V is TRBV12-3 or TRBV12-4, with 11 nucleotides matching TRBD2. V lost 7 bases to trimming and J lost 6 bases; unmatched junction nucleotides: 9. This CDR3 contains 15 residues. The CDR3 protein is CASNQLAGGPDTQYF. The DNA for the CDR3 is TGTGCCAGCAACCAATTAGCGGGAGGGCCGGATACGCAGTATTTT.